This T cell receptor (beta chain) was observed in a study of CD8+CD57+ T cells in acquired aplastic anemia. At least ten counts were recorded for this clonotype. V lost 4 bases to trimming and J lost 4 bases, with 17 bases between them. From germline, CDR1 is SGHNT and CDR2 YYREEE (reference sequence). The CDR3 length is 15 residues. Genomic DNA, the template, was used for profiling of the TCR beta VDJ and CDR3. TCRdb processed the reads anew with MiXCR; each CDR3 protein has one entry. The top ten hold 1.1% of the sample, which has 160,000 or so distinct CDR3 sequences, around 50% seen once. By flow cytometry, patients selected for sequencing had shown an expansion of CD8+CD57+ cells.

This TCR derives from a human donor with aplastic anemia. The sequenced sample consisted of sorted CD4+, CD8+, or CD8+CD57+ T cells (not recorded which) from PBMCs. The chain employs TRBV5-4 and TRBJ2-5, with a weak D call TRBD2 (7 bases). The CDR3 DNA sequence: TGTGCCAGCAGCACTAGAGGGGGGGCCGGAGAGACCCAGTACTTC. This gives the protein CASSTRGGAGETQYF.